This entry features one TCR beta chain sequence. Trimming pared 5 bases from V and 4 bases from J, leaving 11 bases between. This CDR3 spans 13 amino acids. Germline values: CDR1 MDHEN, CDR2 SYDVKM. The record originates from a study of blood T cell repertoires in COVID-19. The wider study: The study drew acute and convalescent COVID-19 samples from the United States, Italy and Spain. From T cells, B-cell-depleted T cells, or PBMCs came the material, which was cDNA or gDNA.

In the source study's methods: By means of reference gene primer amplification, nucleated cell counts were estimated. Assay: immunoSEQ multiplex PCR; the TCRdb copy retains only in-frame clones and omits some. V and J calls and clone size are copied from that table; D and trimming were computed from the DNA. The repertoire holds 200,000 to 300,000 clones, with 85% to 90% as singletons. The clonotype comes from a woman in her thirties or forties who had recovered from COVID-19. Source material: peripheral blood. The chain joins TRBV28 to TRBJ1-1, with D possibly being TRBD1 (6 bases). The CDR3 coding sequence is TGTGCCAGCAGTGTGCAGGGGAGCACTGAAGCTTTCTTT. Its translation: CASSVQGSTEAFF.